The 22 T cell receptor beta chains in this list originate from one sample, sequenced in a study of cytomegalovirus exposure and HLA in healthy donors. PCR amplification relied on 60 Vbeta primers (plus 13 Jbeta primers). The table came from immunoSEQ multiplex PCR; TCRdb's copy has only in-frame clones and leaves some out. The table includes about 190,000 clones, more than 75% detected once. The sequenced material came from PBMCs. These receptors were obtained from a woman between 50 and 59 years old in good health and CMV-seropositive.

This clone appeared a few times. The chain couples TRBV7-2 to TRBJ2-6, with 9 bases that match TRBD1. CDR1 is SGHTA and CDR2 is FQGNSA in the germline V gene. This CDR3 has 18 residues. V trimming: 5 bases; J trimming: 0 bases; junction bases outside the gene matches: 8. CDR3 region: CASSPTGTGFSGANVLTF. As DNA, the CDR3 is TGTGCCAGCAGCCCTACCGGGACAGGGTTCTCTGGGGCCAACGTCCTGACTTTC. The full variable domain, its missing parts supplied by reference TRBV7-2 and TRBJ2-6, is GAGVSQSPSNKVTEKGKDVELRCDPISGHTALYWYRQSLGQGLEFLIYFQGNSAPDKSGLPSDRFSAERTGGSVSTLTIQRTQQEDSAVYLCASSPTGTGFSGANVLTFGAGSRLTVL.

The CDR3 sequence: CASSLDRGSTEAFF. The CDR3, as DNA: TGTGCCAGCAGCTTAGACAGGGGGAGCACTGAAGCTTTCTTT. The V call is TRBV7-9, the J call TRBJ1-1, with 8 positions matching TRBD1. In germline, CDR1 is SEHNR, CDR2 FQNEAQ (reference sequence). This CDR3 contains 14 residues. V was clipped by 1 base and J by 4 bases; unmatched bases: 2.

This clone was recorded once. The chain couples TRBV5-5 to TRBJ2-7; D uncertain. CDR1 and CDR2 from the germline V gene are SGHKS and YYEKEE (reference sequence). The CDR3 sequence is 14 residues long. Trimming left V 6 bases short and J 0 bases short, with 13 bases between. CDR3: CASTIDLSSYEQYF. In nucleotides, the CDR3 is TGTGCCAGCACCATAGATCTGAGCTCCTACGAGCAGTACTTC.

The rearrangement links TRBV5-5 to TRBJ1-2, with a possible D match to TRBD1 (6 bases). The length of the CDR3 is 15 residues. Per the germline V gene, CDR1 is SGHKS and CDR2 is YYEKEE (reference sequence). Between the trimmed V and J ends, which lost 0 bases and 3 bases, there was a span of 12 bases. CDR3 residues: CASSLDLGADYGYTF. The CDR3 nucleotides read TGTGCCAGCAGCTTGGATCTGGGGGCGGACTATGGCTACACCTTC.

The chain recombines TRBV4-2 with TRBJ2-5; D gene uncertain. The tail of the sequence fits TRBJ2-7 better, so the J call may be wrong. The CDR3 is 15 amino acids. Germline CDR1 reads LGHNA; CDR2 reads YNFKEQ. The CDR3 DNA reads TGTGCCAGCGCCCCCGATGTGTCCCCCTCCTACGAGCAGTACTTC. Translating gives CASAPDVSPSYEQYF.

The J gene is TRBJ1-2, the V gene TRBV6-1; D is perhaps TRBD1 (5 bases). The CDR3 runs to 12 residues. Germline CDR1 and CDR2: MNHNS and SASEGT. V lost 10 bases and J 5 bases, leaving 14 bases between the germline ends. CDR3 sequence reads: CATKTGEYGYTF. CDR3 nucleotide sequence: TGTGCCACCAAAACGGGGGAATATGGCTACACCTTC.

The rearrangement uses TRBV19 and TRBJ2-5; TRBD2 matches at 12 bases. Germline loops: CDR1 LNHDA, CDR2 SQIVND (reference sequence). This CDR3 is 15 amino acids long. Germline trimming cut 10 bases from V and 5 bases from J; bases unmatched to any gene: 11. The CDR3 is CATKTSGGNWETQYF. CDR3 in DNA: TGTGCCACCAAAACTAGCGGGGGGAATTGGGAGACCCAGTACTTC.

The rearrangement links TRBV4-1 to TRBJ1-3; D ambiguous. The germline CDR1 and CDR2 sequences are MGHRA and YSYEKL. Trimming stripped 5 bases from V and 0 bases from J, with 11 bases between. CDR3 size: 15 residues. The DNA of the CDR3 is TGCGCCAGCAGCGACGCCCGACACTCTGGAAACACCATATATTTT. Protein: CASSDARHSGNTIYF.

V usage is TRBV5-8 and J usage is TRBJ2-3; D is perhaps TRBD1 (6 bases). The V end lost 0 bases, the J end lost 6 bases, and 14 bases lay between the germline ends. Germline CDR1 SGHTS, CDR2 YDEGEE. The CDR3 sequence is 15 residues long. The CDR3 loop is CASSLGQDVMDTQYF. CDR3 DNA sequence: TGTGCCAGCAGCTTGGGACAGGATGTGATGGATACGCAGTATTTT.

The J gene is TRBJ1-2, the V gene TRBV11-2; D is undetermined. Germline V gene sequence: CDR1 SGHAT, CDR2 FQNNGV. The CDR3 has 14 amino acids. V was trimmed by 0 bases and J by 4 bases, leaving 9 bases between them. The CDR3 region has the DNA TGTGCCAGCAGCTTAGATCAGGTGGGCTATGGCTACACCTTC. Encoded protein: CASSLDQVGYGYTF.

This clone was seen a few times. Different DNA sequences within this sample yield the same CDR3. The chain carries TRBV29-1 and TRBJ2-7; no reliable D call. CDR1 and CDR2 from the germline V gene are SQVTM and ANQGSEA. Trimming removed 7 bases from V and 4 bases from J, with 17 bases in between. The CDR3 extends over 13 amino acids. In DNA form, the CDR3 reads TGCAGCGCCGCCTTCCGGGTCGGGTACGAGCAGTACTTC. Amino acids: CSAAFRVGYEQYF.

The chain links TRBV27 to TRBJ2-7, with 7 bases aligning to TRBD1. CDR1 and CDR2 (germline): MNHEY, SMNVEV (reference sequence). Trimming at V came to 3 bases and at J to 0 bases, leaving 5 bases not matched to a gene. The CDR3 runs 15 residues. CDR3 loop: CASSLVRDSSYEQYF. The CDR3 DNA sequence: TGTGCCAGCAGTTTGGTCCGGGACAGCTCCTACGAGCAGTACTTC.

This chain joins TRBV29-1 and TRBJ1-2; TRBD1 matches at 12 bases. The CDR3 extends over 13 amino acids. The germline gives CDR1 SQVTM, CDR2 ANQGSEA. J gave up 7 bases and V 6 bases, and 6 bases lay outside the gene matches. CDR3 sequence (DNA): TGCAGCGTCGTGGGACAGGGGGCGGGTGGCTACACCTTC. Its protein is CSVVGQGAGGYTF.

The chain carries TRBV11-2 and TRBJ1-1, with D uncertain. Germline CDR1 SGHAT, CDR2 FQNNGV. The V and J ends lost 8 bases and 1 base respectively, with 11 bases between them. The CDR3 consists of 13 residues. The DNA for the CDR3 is TGTGCCAGCGAACGGTTCCGGAACACTGAAGCTTTCTTT. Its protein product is CASERFRNTEAFF.

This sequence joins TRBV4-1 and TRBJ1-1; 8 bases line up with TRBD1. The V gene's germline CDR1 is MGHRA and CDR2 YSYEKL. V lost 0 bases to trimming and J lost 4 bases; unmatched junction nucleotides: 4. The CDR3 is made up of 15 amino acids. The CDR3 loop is CASSQEPGGVTEAFF. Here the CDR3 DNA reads TGCGCCAGCAGCCAAGAACCAGGGGGCGTCACTGAAGCTTTCTTT.

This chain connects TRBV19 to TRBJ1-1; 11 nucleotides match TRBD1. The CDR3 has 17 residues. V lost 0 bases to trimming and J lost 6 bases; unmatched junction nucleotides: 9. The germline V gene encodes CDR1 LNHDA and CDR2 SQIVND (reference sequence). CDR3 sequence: CASSIDHLGQGVPEAFF. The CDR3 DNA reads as TGTGCCAGTAGTATAGATCATTTGGGACAGGGGGTCCCTGAAGCTTTCTTT. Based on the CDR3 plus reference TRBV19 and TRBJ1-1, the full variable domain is DGGITQSPKYLFRKEGQNVTLSCEQNLNHDAMYWYRQDPGQGLRLIYYSQIVNDFQKGDIAEGYSVSREKKESFPLTVTSAQKNPTAFYLCASSIDHLGQGVPEAFFGQGTRLTVV.

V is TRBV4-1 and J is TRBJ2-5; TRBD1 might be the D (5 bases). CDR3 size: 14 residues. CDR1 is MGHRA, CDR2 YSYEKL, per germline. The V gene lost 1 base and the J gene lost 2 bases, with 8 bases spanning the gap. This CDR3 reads CASSQVGAQETQYF. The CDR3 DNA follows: TGCGCCAGCAGCCAAGTAGGGGCTCAAGAGACCCAGTACTTC.

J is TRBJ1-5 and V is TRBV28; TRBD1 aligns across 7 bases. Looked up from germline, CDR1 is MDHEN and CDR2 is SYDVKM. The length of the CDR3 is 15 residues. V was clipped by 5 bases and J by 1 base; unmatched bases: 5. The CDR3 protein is CASSPGGKSNQPQHF. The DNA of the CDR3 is TGTGCCAGCAGTCCAGGGGGAAAGAGCAATCAGCCCCAGCATTTT.

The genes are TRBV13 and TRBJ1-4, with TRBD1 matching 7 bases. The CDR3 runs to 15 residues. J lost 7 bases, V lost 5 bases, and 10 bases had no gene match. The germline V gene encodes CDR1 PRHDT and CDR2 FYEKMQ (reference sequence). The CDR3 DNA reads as TGTGCCAGCAGCCCCGAGGGGGCTCGTAGTGAAAAACTGTTTTTT. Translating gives CASSPEGARSEKLFF.

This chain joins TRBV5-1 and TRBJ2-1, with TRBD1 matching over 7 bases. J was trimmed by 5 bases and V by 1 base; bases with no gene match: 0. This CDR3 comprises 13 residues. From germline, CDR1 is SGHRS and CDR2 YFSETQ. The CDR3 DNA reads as TGCGCCAGCAGCTTGACAGGGGACAATGAGCAGTTCTTC. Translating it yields CASSLTGDNEQFF. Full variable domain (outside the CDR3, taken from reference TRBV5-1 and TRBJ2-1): KAGVTQTPRYLIKTRGQQVTLSCSPISGHRSVSWYQQTPGQGLQFLFEYFSETQRNKGNFPGRFSGRQFSNSRSEMNVSTLELGDSALYLCASSLTGDNEQFFGPGTRLTVL.

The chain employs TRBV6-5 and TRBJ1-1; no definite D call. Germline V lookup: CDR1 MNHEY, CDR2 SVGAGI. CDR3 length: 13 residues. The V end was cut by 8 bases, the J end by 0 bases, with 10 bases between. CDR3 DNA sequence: TGTGCCAGCCCGCTCGAGGTGAACACTGAAGCTTTCTTT. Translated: CASPLEVNTEAFF.

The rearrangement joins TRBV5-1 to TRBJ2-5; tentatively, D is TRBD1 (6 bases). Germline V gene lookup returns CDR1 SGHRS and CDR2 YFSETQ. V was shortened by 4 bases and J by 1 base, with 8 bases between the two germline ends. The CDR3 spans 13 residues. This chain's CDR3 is CASSPTGQETQYF. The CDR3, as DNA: TGCGCCAGCAGCCCGACAGGCCAAGAGACCCAGTACTTC.